This T cell receptor (beta chain) derives from a study of T-cell reconstitution after alpha-beta-depleted transplantation in children. Trimming shortened V by 0 bases and J by 0 bases, and 12 bases separated the two germline ends. The CDR3 consists of 16 residues. CDR1 and CDR2 from the germline V gene are DFQATT and SNEGSKA (reference sequence). This sample's TCRbeta library carried unique molecular identifier barcodes. TCRdb re-called the PCR reads through MiXCR, storing one row per CDR3 protein. Among hundreds of thousands of distinct CDR3 sequences listed, roughly 17% were seen once. The V and J genes are TRBV20-1 and TRBJ2-1; D not certain. This material consisted of PBMCs from the stem cell graft donor, taken from the stem cell graft. The sequence came from a human donor who donated a stem cell graft to a child with acute myeloid leukemia. The CDR3 coding sequence is TGCAGTGCTAGAGATCAGAATATCCCCTCCTACAATGAGCAGTTCTTC. This sequence encodes CSARDQNIPSYNEQFF.